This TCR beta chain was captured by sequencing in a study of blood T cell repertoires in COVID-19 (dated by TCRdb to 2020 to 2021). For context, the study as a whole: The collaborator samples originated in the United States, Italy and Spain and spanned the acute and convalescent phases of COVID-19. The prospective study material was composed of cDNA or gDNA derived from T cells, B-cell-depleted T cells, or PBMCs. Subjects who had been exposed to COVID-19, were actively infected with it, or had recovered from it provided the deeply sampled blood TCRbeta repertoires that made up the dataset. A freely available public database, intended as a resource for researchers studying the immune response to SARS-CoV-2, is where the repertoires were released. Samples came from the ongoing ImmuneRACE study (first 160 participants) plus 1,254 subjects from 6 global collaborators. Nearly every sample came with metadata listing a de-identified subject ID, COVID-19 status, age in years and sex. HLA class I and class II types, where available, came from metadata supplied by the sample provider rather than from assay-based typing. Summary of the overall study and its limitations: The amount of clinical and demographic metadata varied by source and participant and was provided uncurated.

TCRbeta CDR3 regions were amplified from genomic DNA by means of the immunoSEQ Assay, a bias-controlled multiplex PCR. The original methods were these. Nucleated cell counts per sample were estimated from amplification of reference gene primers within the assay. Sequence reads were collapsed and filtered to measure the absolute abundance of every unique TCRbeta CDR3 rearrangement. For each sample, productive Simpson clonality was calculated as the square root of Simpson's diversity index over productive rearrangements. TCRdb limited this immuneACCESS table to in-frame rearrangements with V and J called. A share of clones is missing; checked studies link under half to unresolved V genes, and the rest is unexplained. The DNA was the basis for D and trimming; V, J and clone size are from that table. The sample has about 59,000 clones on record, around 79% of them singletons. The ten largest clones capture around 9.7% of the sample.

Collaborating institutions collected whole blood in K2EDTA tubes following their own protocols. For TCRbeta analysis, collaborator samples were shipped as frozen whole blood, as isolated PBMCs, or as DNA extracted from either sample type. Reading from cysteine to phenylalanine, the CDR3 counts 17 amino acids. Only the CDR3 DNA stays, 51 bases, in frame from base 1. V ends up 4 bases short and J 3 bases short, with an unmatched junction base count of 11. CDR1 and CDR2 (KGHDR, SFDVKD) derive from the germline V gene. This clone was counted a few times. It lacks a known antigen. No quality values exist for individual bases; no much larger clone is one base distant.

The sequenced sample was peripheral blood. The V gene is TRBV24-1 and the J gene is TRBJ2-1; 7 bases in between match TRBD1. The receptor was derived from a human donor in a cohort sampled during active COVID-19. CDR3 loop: CATSDTTGASSYNEQFF. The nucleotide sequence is TGTGCCACCAGTGACACAACAGGGGCCTCTAGCTACAATGAGCAGTTCTTC.